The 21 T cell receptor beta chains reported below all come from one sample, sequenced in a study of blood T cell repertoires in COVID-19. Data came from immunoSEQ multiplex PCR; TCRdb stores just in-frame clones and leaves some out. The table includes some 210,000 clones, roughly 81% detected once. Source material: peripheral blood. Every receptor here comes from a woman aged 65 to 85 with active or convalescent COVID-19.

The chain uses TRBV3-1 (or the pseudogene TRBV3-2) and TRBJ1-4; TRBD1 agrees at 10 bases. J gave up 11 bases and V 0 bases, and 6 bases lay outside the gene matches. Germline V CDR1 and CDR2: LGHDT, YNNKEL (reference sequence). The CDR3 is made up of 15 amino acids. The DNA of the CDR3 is TGTGCCAGCAGCCAAGAAGACAGGGGGCGCGAGAAACTGTTTTTT. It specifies CASSQEDRGREKLFF.

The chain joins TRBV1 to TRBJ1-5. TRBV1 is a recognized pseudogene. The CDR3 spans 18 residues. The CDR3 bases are TGCACCAGCAGCCAACCCCCGGGGAGGGTCAACGTCGATCAGCCCCAGCATTTT. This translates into CTSSQPPGRVNVDQPQHF.

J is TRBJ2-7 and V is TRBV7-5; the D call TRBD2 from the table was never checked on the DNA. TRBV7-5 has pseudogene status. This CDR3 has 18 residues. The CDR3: CVRSPRELAALNRYEQYF. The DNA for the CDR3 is TGTGTCAGAAGCCCTAGGGAACTAGCGGCACTTAACCGCTACGAGCAGTACTTC.

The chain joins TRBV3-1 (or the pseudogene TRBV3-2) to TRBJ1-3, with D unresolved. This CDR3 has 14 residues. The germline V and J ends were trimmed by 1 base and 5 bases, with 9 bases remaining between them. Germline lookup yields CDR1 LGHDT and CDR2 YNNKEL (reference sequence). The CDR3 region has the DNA TGTGCCAGCAGCCAAGCAGGCTACCGAAACACCATATATTTT. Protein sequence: CASSQAGYRNTIYF.

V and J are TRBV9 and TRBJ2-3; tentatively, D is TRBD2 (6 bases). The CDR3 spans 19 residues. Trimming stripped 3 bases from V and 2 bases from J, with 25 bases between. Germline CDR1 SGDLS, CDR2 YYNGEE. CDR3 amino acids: CASSALRSTSQKITDTQYF. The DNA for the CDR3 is TGTGCCAGCAGCGCTCTTAGAAGTACTAGCCAAAAGATCACAGATACGCAGTATTTT.

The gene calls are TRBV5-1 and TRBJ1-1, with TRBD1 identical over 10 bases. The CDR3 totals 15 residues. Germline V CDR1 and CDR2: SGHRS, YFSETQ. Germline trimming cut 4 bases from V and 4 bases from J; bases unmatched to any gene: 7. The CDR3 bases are TGCGCCAGCAGCGGGGGACAGGGGTCGGTCACTGAAGCTTTCTTT. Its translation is CASSGGQGSVTEAFF.

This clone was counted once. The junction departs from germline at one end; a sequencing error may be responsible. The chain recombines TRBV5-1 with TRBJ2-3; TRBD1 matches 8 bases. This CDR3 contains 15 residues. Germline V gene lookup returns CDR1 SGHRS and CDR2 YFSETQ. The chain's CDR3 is CASRLAYRGVDTQYF. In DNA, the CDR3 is TGCGCCAGCAGATTGGCGTACAGGGGGGTCGATACGCAGTATTTT.

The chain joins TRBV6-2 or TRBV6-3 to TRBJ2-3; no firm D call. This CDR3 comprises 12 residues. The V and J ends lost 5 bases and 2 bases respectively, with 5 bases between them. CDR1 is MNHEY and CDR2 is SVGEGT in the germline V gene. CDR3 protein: CASSLVTDTQYF. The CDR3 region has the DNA TGTGCCAGCAGTCTTGTCACAGATACGCAGTATTTT.

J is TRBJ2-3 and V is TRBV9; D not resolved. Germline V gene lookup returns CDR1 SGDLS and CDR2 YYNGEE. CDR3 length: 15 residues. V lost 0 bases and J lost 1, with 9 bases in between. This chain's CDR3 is CASSVGMRGTDTQYF. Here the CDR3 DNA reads TGTGCCAGCAGCGTAGGTATGCGAGGCACAGATACGCAGTATTTT.

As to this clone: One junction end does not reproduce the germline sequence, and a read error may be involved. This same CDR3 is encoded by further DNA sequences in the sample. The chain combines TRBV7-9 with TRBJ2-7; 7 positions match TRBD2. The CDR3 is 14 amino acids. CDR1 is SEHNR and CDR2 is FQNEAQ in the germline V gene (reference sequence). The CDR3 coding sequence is TGTGCCAGCAGCTTGCCCGCCGGGAGGTACGCGCAGTACTTC. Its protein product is CASSLPAGRYAQYF. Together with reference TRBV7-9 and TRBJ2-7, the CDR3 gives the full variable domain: DTGVSQNPRHKITKRGQNVTFRCDPISEHNRLYWYRQTLGQGPEFLTYFQNEAQLEKSRLLSDRFSAERPKGSFSTLEIQRTEQGDSAMYLCASSLPAGRYAQYFGPGTRLTVT.

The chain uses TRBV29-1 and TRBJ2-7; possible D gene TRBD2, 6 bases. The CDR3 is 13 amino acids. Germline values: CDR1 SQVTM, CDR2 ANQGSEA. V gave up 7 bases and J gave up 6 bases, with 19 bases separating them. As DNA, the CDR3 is TGCAGCGGGAGGGTGGGGGGATTTTCCGAGCAGTACTTC. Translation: CSGRVGGFSEQYF.

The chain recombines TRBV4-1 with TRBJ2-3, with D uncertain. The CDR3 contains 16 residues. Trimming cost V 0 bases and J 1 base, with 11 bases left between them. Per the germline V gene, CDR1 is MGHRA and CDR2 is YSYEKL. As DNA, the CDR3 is TGCGCCAGCAGCCAAGAACGAGGATACGGCACAGATACGCAGTATTTT. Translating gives CASSQERGYGTDTQYF.

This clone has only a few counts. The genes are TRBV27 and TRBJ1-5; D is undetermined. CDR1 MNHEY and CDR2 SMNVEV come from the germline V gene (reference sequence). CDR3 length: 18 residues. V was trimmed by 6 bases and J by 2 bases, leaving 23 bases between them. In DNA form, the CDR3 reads TGTGCCAGCAGAAGCCTTGGCGTGACCAACAGCCGCAATCAGCCCCAGCATTTT. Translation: CASRSLGVTNSRNQPQHF.

This chain's CDR3 is CASREVGGSGYTF. The CDR3, as DNA: TGCGCCAGCAGGGAGGTCGGGGGATCGGGCTACACCTTC. The V and J genes are TRBV5-1 and TRBJ1-2; D perhaps matches TRBD1 (5 bases). V lost 5 bases and J 8 bases, leaving 16 bases between the germline ends. Germline assignment: CDR1 SGHRS and CDR2 YFSETQ. The CDR3 extends over 13 amino acids.

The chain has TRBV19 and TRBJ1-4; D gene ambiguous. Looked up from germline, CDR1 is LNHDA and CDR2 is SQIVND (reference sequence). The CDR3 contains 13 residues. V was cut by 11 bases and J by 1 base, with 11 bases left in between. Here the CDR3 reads CACSVVTNEKLFF. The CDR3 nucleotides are TGTGCCTGTTCAGTTGTAACTAATGAAAAACTGTTTTTT.

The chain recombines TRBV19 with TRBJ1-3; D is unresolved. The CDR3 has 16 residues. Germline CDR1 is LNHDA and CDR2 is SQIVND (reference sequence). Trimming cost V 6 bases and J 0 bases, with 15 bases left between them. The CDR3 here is CASSSESSVSGNTIYF. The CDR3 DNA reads TGTGCCAGTAGCTCGGAATCGAGCGTCTCTGGAAACACCATATATTTT.

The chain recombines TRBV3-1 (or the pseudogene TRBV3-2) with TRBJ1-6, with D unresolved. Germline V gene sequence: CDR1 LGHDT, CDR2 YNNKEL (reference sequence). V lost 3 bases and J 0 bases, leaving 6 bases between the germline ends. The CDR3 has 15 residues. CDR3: CASSQRGSYNSPLHF. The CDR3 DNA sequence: TGTGCCAGCAGCCAGCGAGGCTCCTATAATTCACCCCTCCACTTT.

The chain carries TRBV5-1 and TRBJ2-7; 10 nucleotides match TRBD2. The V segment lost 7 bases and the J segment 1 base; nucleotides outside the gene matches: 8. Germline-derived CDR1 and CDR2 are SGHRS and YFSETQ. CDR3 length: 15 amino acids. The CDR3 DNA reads TGCGCCAGCTCCCCCTGGACTAGCGGTTCCTACGAGCAGTACTTC. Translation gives CASSPWTSGSYEQYF.

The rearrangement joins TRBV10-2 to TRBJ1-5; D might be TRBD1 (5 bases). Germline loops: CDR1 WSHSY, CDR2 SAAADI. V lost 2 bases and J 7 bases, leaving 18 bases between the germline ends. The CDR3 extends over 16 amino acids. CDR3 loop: CASSERVGPAGQPQHF. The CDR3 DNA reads TGCGCCAGCAGTGAGCGCGTCGGGCCAGCAGGGCAGCCCCAGCATTTT.

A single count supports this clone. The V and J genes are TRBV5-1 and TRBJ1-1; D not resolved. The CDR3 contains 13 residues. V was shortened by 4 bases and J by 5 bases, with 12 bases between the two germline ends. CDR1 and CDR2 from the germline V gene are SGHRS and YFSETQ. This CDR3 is CASSTRGETEAFF. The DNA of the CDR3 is TGCGCCAGCAGCACTCGCGGCGAGACTGAAGCTTTCTTT.

This CDR3 is CASSPLGLEYNEQFF. CDR3 coding DNA: TGTGCCAGCAGCCCACTGGGACTAGAGTACAATGAGCAGTTCTTC. The chain carries TRBV7-3 and TRBJ2-1; 8 positions match TRBD2. This CDR3 is 15 amino acids long. Germline values: CDR1 SGHTA, CDR2 FQGTGA. After removal of 5 bases from V and 4 bases from J, the junction contained 7 bases not matched to a gene.